The T cell receptor (beta chain) under discussion was sequenced for a study of a mutant IDH1 vaccine in newly diagnosed glioma. Across the study: The first vaccination came 4-6 weeks after radiotherapy alone, or with temozolomide cycles. Scheduled at week 35, visit V12 preceded visit V13, held at week 47. Patients were pretreated with radiotherapy, temozolomide, or both, mostly both.

V was cut by 5 bases and J by 6 bases, with 13 bases left in between. Germline V gene lookup returns CDR1 LNHDA and CDR2 SQIVND (reference sequence). This CDR3 spans 14 amino acids. With regard to this clone: Its antigen is not known.

Sequencing used immunoSEQ multiplex PCR; TCRdb keeps in-frame clones, though not all of them. Of tens of thousands of clones in the sample, 85% to 90% were seen once. The time point denotes: week 35, safety follow-up. Mutant IDH1 20-mer peptide, at 300 ug, made up each vaccine dose, with topical imiquimod. Study results and limitations: Alterations occurring in top peripheral T cell clonotypes seemed unrelated to pseudoprogression.

The origin of this receptor is a young man with glioma. This chain links TRBV19 with TRBJ1-4, with D possibly being TRBD1 (6 bases). Material: PBMCs, obtained from a glioma patient whose treatment included an IDH1 peptide vaccine. As DNA, the CDR3 is TGTGCCAGTAGTTCTGGACAGAACGATGAAAAACTGTTTTTT. It codes for CASSSGQNDEKLFF.